The source of this T cell receptor (beta chain) is a study of cytomegalovirus exposure and HLA in healthy donors. Study-wide points: Fewer N-insertions than the roughly 700-donor mean were reportedly shown by an Asian-associated ancestry cluster in a later analysis. A later analysis found common viral pathogens apparently linked to several of the most significant clusters. Most TCR sequences were seen very rarely across donors, but some public TCRs occurred in many. There were about 160 TCR beta chains listed as cytomegalovirus-associated.

Trimming removed 2 bases at V and 2 bases at J, with 7 bases between. Germline V CDR1 and CDR2: MNHEY, SMNVEV (reference sequence). The CDR3 sequence is 13 residues long. Comment on this clone: Its target is not known. Other DNA sequences in the sample encode the same CDR3.

The PCR contained 60 Vbeta and 13 Jbeta primers. The table came from immunoSEQ multiplex PCR; TCRdb's copy has only in-frame clones and leaves some out. The table lists 130,000 or so clones, roughly 82% of them singletons. This receptor was identified in a man between 18 and 35 years old in good health and CMV-seropositive. The sequenced sample consisted of PBMCs. The rearrangement joins TRBV27 to TRBJ2-7; the D gene is possibly TRBD2 (5 bases). The chain's CDR3 is CASSLAGTYEQYF. The DNA for the CDR3 is TGTGCCAGCAGTTTAGCGGGCACCTACGAGCAGTACTTC.